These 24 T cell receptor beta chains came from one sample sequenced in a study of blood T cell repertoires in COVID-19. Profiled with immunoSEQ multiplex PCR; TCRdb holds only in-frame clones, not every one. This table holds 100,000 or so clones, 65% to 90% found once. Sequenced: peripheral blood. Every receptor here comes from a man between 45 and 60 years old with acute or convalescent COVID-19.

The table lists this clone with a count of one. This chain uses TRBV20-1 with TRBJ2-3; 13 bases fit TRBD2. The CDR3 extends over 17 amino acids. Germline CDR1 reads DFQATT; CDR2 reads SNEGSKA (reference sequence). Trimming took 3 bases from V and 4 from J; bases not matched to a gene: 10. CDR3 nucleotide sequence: TGCAGTGCTAGTGACCCCTCGACTAGCGGGAGGTCAGATACGCAGTATTTT. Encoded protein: CSASDPSTSGRSDTQYF.

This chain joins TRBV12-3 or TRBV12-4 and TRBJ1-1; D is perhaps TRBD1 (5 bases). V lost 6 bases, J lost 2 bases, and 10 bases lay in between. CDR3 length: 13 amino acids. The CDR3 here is CASRETGNTEAFF. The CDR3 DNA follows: TGTGCCAGCAGGGAAACAGGAAACACTGAAGCTTTCTTT.

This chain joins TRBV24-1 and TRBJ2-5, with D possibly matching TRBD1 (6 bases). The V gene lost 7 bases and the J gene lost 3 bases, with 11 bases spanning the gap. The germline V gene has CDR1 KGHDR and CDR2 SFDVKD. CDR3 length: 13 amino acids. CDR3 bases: TGTGCCACCAGCCCGACAGGAGAAGAGACCCAGTACTTC. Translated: CATSPTGEETQYF.

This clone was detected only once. CDR3: CASSYRLAGGTNPFF. The CDR3 DNA sequence: TGTGCCAGCAGTTACCGACTAGCGGGAGGCACCAATCCGTTCTTC. The genes are TRBV6-5 and TRBJ2-1; TRBD2 agrees at 13 bases. CDR1 and CDR2 from the germline V gene are MNHEY and SVGAGI. The CDR3 consists of 15 residues. With V trimmed by 2 bases and J by 15 bases, 10 bases remained unmatched.

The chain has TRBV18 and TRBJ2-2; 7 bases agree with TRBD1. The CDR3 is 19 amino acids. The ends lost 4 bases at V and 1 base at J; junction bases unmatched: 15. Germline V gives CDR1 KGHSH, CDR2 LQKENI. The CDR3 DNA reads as TGTGCCAGCTCACAACGGACAGGAGAACTTAGCTTGAACACCGGGGAGCTGTTTTTT. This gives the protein CASSQRTGELSLNTGELFF.

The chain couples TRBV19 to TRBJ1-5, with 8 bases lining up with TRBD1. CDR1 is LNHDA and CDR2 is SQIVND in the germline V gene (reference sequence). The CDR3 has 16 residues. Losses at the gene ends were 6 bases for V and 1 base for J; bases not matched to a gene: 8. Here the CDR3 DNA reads TGTGCCAGTAGCCTCAGGGGGCTTGGAAGCAATCAGCCCCAGCATTTT. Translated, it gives CASSLRGLGSNQPQHF.

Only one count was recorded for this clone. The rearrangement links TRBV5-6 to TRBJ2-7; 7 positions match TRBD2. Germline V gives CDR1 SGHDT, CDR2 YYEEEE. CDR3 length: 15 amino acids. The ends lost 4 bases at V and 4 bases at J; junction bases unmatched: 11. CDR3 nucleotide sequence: TGTGCCAGCAGCCTTACTGGCGGGGGAATTTACGAGCAGTACTTC. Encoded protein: CASSLTGGGIYEQYF.

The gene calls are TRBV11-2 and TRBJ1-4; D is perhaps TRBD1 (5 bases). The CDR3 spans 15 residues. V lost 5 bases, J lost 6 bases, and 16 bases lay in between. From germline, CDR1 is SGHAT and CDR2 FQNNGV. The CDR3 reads CASSPRGGRDEKLFF. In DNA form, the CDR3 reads TGTGCCAGCAGCCCGCGCGGGGGAAGGGATGAAAAACTGTTTTTT.

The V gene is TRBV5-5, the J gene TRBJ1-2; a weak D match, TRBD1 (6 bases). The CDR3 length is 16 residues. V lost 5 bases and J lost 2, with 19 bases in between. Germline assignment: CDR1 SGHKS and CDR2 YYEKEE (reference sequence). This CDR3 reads CASSPTGSPVNYGYTF. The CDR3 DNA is TGTGCCAGCAGTCCAACAGGGTCACCGGTAAACTATGGCTACACCTTC.

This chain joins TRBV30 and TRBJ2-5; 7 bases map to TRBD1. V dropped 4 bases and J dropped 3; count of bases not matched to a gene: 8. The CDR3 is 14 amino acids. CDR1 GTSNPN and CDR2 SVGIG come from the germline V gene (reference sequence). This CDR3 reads CAWTYRQGKETQYF. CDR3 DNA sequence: TGTGCCTGGACTTACCGACAGGGTAAAGAGACCCAGTACTTC.

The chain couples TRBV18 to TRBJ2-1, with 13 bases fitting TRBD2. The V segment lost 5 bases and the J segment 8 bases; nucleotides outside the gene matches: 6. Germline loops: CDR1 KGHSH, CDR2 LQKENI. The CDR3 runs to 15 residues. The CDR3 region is CASSSGLAGVYEQFF. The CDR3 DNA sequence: TGTGCCAGCTCATCCGGACTAGCGGGAGTTTATGAGCAGTTCTTC.

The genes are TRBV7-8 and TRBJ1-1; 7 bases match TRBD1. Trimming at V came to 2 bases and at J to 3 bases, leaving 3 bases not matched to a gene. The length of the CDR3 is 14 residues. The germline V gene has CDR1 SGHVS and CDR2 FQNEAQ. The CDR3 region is CASSLTGQDTEAFF. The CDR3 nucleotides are TGTGCCAGCAGCTTAACAGGACAGGACACTGAAGCTTTCTTT.

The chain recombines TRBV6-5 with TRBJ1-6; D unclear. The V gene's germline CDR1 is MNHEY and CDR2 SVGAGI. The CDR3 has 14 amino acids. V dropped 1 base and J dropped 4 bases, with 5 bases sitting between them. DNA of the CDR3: TGTGCCAGCAGTTACTTCAGTTATAATTCACCCCTCCACTTT. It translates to CASSYFSYNSPLHF.

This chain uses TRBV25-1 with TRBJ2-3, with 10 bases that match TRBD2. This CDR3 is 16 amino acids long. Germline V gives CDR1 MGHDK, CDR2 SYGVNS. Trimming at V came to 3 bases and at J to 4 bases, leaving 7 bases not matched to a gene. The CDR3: CASSEPTSGAADTQYF. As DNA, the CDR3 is TGTGCCAGCAGTGAGCCAACTAGCGGGGCCGCAGATACGCAGTATTTT. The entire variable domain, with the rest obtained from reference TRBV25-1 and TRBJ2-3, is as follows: EADIYQTPRYLVIGTGKKITLECSQTMGHDKMYWYQQDPGMELHLIHYSYGVNSTEKGDLSSESTVSRIRTEHFPLTLESARPSHTSQYLCASSEPTSGAADTQYFGPGTRLTVL.

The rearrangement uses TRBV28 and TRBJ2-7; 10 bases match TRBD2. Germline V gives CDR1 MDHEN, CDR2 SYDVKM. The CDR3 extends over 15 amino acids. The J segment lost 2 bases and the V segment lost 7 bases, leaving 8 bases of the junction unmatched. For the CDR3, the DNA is TGTGCCAGCACCCAACTAGCGGGACTAACCTACGAGCAGTACTTC. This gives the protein CASTQLAGLTYEQYF.

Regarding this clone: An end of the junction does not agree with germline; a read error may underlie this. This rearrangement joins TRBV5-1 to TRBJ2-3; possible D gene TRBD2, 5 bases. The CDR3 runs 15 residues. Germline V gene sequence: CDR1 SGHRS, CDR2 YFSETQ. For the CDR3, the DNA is TGCGCCAGCAACTTGGTAGCGACTACCACAGATACGCAGTATTTT. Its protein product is CASNLVATTTDTQYF.

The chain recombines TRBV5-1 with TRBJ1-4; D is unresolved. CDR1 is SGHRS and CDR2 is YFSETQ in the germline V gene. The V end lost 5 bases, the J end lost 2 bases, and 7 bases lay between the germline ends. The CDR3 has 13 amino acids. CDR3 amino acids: CASRTGTNEKLFF. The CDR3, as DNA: TGCGCCAGCAGGACTGGCACTAATGAAAAACTGTTTTTT.

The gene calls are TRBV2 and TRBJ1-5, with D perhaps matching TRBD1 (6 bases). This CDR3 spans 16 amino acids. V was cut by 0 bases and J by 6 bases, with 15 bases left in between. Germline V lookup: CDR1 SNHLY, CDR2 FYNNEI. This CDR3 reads CASSEARRGALQPQHF. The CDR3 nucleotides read TGTGCCAGCAGTGAAGCAAGGCGGGGGGCCCTTCAGCCCCAGCATTTT.

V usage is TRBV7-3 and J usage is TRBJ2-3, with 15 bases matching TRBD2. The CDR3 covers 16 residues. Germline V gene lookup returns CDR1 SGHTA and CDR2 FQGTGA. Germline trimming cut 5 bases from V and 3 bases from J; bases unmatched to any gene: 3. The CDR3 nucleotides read TGTGCCAGCAGCCCGGGGACTAGCGGGAGGACAGATACGCAGTATTTT. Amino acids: CASSPGTSGRTDTQYF. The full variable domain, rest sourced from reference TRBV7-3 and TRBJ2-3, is GAGVSQTPSNKVTEKGKYVELRCDPISGHTALYWYRQSLGQGPEFLIYFQGTGAADDSGLPNDRFFAVRPEGSVSTLKIQRTERGDSAVYLCASSPGTSGRTDTQYFGPGTRLTVL.

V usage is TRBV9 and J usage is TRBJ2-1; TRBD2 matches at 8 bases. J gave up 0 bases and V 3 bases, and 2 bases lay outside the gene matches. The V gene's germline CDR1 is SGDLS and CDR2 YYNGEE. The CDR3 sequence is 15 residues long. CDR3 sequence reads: CASSGSGSSYNEQFF. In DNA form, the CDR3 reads TGTGCCAGCAGCGGGAGCGGGAGCTCCTACAATGAGCAGTTCTTC.

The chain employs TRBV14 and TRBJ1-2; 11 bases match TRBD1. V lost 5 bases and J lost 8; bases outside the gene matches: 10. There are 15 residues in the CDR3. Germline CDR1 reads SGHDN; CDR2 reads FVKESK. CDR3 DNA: TGTGCCAGCAGCATTTGGACAGGGGGCTACGGGGGCTACACCTTC. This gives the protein CASSIWTGGYGGYTF. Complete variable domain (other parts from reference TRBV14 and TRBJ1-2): EAGVTQFPSHSVIEKGQTVTLRCDPISGHDNLYWYRRVMGKEIKFLLHFVKESKQDESGMPNNRFLAERTGGTYSTLKVQPAELEDSGVYFCASSIWTGGYGGYTFGSGTRLTVV.

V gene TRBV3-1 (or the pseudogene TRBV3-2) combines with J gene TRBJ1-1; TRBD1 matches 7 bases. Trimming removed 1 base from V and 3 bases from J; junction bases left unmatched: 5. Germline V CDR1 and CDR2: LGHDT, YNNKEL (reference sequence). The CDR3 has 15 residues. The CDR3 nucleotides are TGTGCCAGCAGCCAAGGGACAGGCGGGGACACTGAAGCTTTCTTT. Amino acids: CASSQGTGGDTEAFF.

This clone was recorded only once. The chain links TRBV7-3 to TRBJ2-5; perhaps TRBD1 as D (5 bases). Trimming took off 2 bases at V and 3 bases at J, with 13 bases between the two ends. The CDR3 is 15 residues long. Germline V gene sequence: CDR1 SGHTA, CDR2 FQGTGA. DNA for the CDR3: TGTGCCAGCAGCTTAGGGGCAGGGTTAGAAGAGACCCAGTACTTC. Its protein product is CASSLGAGLEETQYF.

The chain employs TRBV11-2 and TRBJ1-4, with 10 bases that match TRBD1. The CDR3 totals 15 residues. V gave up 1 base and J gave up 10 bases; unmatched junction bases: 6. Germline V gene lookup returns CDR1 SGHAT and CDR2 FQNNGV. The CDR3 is CASSLAGTGAGKLFF. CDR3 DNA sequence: TGTGCCAGCAGCTTAGCCGGGACAGGGGCTGGAAAACTGTTTTTT.